The T cell receptor (beta chain) described here comes from a study of OX40 agonist ivuxolimab in advanced cancers. Study background: In this cohort, patients received ivuxolimab, an agonistic anti-OX40 (CD134) antibody.

V lost 0 bases, J lost 0 bases, and 3 bases stayed unmatched. CDR1 and CDR2 from the germline V gene are SGHDT and YYEEEE. CDR3 length: 15 amino acids. The data were produced by immunoSEQ multiplex PCR, yet TCRdb's version contains in-frame clones alone and is incomplete. The repertoire consists of roughly 100,000 clones, with more than 75% occurring once and the leading ten covering under 0.95%. The cohort excluded patients with autoimmune disease history or systemic immunosuppression. Samples of blood were obtained at baseline, on cycle 4 day 1, and on cycle 7 day 1. The chain links TRBV5-6 to TRBJ2-7, with 7 bases lining up with TRBD2. The sample was CD4+ or CD8+ T cells sorted from blood, taken in a trial of the OX40 agonist ivuxolimab. This clonotype originated in an adult with an advanced solid tumor such as melanoma, head and neck, liver or kidney cancer. The CDR3 is CASSLVSSGSYEQYF. The CDR3 DNA follows: TGTGCCAGCAGCTTGGTGTCTAGCGGCTCCTACGAGCAGTACTTC.